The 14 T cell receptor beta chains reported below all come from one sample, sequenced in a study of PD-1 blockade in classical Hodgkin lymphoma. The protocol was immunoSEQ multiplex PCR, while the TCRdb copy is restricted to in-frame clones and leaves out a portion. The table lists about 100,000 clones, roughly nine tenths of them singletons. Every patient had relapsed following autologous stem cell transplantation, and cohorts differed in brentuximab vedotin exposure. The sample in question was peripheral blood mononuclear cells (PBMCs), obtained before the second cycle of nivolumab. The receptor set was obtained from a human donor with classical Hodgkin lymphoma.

The CDR3, as DNA: TGTGCCAGTAGTTCGGGACAGCGGCTAATGGGCGCCCAGTACTTC. Protein sequence: CASSSGQRLMGAQYF. The V call is TRBV19, the J call TRBJ2-5; TRBD1 agrees at 7 bases. V trimming: 5 bases; J trimming: 9 bases; junction bases outside the gene matches: 15. The CDR3 loop spans 15 amino acids. Germline loops: CDR1 LNHDA, CDR2 SQIVND (reference sequence).

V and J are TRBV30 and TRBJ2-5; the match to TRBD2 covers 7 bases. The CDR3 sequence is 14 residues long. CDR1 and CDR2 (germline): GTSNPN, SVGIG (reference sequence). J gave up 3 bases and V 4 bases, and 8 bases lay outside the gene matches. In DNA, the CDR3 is TGTGCCTGGACTAGCGGTAACCTCGAAGAGACCCAGTACTTC. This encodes CAWTSGNLEETQYF.

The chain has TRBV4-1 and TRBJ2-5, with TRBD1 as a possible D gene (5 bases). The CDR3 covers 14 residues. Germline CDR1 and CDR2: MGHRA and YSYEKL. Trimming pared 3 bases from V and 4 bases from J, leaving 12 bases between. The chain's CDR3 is CASSQGKGRETQYF. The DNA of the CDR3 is TGCGCCAGCAGCCAGGGTAAGGGGCGAGAGACCCAGTACTTC.

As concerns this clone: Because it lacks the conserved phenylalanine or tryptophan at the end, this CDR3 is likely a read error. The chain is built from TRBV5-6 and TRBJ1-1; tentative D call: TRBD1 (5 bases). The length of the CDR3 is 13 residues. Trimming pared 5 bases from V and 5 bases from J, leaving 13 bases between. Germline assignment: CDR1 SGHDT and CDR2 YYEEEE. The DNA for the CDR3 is TGTGCCAGCAGAGGGAGGGGTAGGACTGAAGCTTTCCTT. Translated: CASRGRGRTEAFL.

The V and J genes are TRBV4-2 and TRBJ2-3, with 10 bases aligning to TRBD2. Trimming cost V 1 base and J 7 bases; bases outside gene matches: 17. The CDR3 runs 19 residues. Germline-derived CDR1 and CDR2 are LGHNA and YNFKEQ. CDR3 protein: CASSQAATGSGRAGYTQYF. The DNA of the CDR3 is TGTGCCAGCAGCCAAGCCGCGACGGGAAGCGGGAGGGCCGGGTATACGCAGTATTTT.

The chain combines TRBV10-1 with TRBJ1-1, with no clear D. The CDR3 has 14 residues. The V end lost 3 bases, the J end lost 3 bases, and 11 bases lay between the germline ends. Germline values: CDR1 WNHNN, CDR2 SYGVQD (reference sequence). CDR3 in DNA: TGCGCCAGCAGTGACCCGGGTTCCGACACTGAAGCTTTCTTT. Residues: CASSDPGSDTEAFF.

The CDR3 protein is CASEGWSGGVGLGTGELFF. The CDR3 DNA sequence: TGTGCTAGTGAGGGATGGTCAGGAGGGGTAGGCCTGGGAACCGGGGAGCTGTTTTTT. The rearrangement links TRBV12-5 to TRBJ2-2; D might be TRBD2 (6 bases). This CDR3 is built from 19 residues. Trimming stripped 7 bases from V and 5 bases from J, with 29 bases between. Germline values: CDR1 LGHNT, CDR2 FRNRAP. Full variable domain (rest looked up from reference TRBV12-5 and TRBJ2-2): DARVTQTPRHKVTEMGQEVTMRCQPILGHNTVFWYRQTMMQGLELLAYFRNRAPLDDSGMPKDRFSAEMPDATLATLKIQPSEPRDSAVYFCASEGWSGGVGLGTGELFFGEGSRLTVL.

CDR3 DNA sequence: TGCGCCAGCAGTGAGCGGGGGGGGGAGGGCTATGGCTACACCTTC. This codes for CASSERGGEGYGYTF. The chain employs TRBV10-2 and TRBJ1-2; the D gene is possibly TRBD1 (5 bases). Trimming took 2 bases from V and 4 from J, leaving 14 bases between them. The germline gives CDR1 WSHSY, CDR2 SAAADI. This CDR3 comprises 15 residues.

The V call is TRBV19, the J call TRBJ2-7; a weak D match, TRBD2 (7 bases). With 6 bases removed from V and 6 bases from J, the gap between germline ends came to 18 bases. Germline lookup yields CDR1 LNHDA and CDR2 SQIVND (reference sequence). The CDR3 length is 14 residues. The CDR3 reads CASSAGTTGGEQYF. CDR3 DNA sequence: TGTGCCAGTAGCGCCGGGACAACGGGAGGCGAGCAGTACTTC.

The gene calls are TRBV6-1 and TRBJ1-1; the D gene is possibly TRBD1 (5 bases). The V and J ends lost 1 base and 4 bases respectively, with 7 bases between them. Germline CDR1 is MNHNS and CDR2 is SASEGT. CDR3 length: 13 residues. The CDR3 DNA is TGTGCCAGCAGTGAAGTGGGGGTCACTGAAGCTTTCTTT. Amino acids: CASSEVGVTEAFF.

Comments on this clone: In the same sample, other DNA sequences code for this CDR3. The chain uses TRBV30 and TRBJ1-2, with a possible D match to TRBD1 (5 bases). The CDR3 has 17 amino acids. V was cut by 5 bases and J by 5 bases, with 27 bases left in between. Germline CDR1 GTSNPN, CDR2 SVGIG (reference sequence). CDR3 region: CAWRGGRRTGGRYGYTF. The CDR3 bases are TGTGCCTGGCGTGGGGGACGGCGGACTGGGGGTCGGTATGGCTACACCTTC.

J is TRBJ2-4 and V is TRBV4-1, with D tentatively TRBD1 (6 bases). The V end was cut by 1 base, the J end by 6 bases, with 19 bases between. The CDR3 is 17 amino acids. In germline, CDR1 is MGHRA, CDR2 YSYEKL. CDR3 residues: CASSQGFSRGRGNIQYF. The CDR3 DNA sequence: TGCGCCAGCAGCCAAGGATTTAGCAGGGGAAGGGGAAACATTCAGTACTTC.

The CDR3 is CASNSPATYEQYF. The CDR3 DNA reads TGCGCCTCGAATTCTCCAGCCACCTACGAGCAGTACTTC. The chain employs TRBV5-1 and TRBJ2-7, with unresolved D. Trimming cost V 10 bases and J 2 bases, with 16 bases left between them. Germline lookup yields CDR1 SGHRS and CDR2 YFSETQ. The CDR3 runs 13 residues.

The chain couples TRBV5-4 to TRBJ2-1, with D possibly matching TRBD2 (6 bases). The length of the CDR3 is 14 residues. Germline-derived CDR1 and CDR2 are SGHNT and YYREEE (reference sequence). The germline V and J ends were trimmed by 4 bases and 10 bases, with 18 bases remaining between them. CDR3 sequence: CASSQAGGVGEQFF. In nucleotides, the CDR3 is TGTGCCAGCAGCCAGGCTGGAGGGGTAGGGGAGCAGTTCTTC.